This T cell receptor (beta chain) is drawn from a study of blood T cell repertoires in COVID-19 (dated by TCRdb to 2020 to 2021). The study in broad terms: Collaborator samples came from the United States, Italy and Spain and covered acute and convalescent phases of COVID-19. The material from the prospective study consisted of cDNA or gDNA derived from T cells, B-cell-depleted T cells, or PBMCs. Deeply sampled blood TCRbeta repertoires from subjects exposed to, actively infected with, or recovered from COVID-19 were included in the dataset. The repertoires were made available in a free public database intended to serve as a resource for research on the immune response to SARS-CoV-2. The samples were drawn from the first 160 participants of the ongoing ImmuneRACE study and from over a thousand subjects provided by 6 global collaborators. Sample metadata almost always included a de-identified subject ID, COVID-19 status, age in years and sex. Where available, HLA class I and class II types were obtained from metadata supplied by the sample provider rather than from assay-based typing. Findings and caveats that apply to the study as a whole: The amount of clinical and demographic metadata varied by source and participant and was provided uncurated.

This clone was recorded once. The antigen this receptor binds is unknown. No clone much larger than this one lies a single base away; base qualities are absent. Participants in the prospective study were enrolled through a virtual design, were aged roughly 18 to 100 years, and lived in roughly 24 United States geographic areas. In the prospective study, participants were assigned to cohorts based on the clinical history participants reported in a screening survey and a study questionnaire. Exposed participants had been in contact, within 2 weeks of entering the study, with a person who had a PCR-confirmed or clinician-diagnosed case of COVID-19. Each participant in the prospective study had whole blood, serum and a nasopharyngeal or oropharyngeal swab collected by mobile phlebotomists. Additional blood draws and questionnaires over an approximately 2-month period could optionally be provided by prospective study participants. Blood samples from the prospective study were shipped frozen or at room temperature prior to DNA extraction.

Inclusive of the bounding cysteine and phenylalanine, the CDR3 is 14 residues long. The kept DNA is CDR3 alone, 42 bases in frame from the first base. CDR1 and CDR2 are drawn from the germline V gene (reference sequence): SEHNR, FQNEAQ. V loses 2 bases of germline sequence and J loses 4 bases, and the interval between the two ends is 12 bases. TCRbeta CDR3 regions were amplified from genomic DNA using the immunoSEQ Assay, a bias-controlled multiplex PCR. Under the source paper's analysis protocol: Nucleated cell counts per sample were estimated from amplification of reference gene primers within the assay. To quantify the absolute abundance of each unique TCRbeta CDR3 rearrangement, sequence reads were collapsed and filtered. For each sample, productive Simpson clonality was calculated by taking the square root of Simpson's diversity index across productive rearrangements. TCRdb holds this immuneACCESS table with in-frame rearrangements only. Some clones are missing; in checked studies, unresolved V genes explain under half, and the rest has no known cause. V, J and clone size derive from that table, while D and trimming were established from the DNA sequence. This sample gives 200,000 to 250,000 clones in total; approximately 88% of them show up just once. The top ten constitute roughly 3.7% of the sample.

This sequence was found in a woman aged 25 to 39 who had been exposed to COVID-19. The chain is encoded by TRBV7-9 joined to TRBJ2-7; the D region possibly corresponds to TRBD2 (5 bases align). Sequencing used PBMCs or T cells enriched from blood (not recorded which). The base sequence is TGTGCCAGCAGCTTAACCGGGATTAGGTACGAGCAGTACTTC. This is translated as CASSLTGIRYEQYF.